Sequencing of this T cell receptor beta chain was carried out in a study of blood T cell repertoires in COVID-19 (dated by TCRdb to the early 2020s). Regarding the study in general: Samples covering the acute and convalescent phases of COVID-19 were provided by collaborators in the United States, Italy and Spain. The prospective study material was composed of cDNA or gDNA derived from T cells, B-cell-depleted T cells, or PBMCs. Deeply sampled blood TCRbeta repertoires from subjects exposed to, actively infected with, or recovered from COVID-19 were included in the dataset. The repertoires were released in a freely available public database meant as a resource for research on the immune response to SARS-CoV-2. The samples were drawn from two sources: the first 160 participants of the ongoing ImmuneRACE study, and fewer than 1,500 subjects contributed by 6 global collaborators. The sample metadata nearly always contained a de-identified subject ID, COVID-19 status, age in years and sex. HLA class I and class II types, where available, came from metadata supplied by the sample provider rather than from assay-based typing.

Worth noting for this clone: Its target antigen remains unknown. Base quality data are lacking; no much larger clone is found one base away.

What the study reported, not specific to this receptor: Clinical and demographic metadata were provided uncurated, with the amount varying by source and participant.

TCRbeta CDR3 regions were amplified from genomic DNA by means of the immunoSEQ Assay, a bias-controlled multiplex PCR. From the authors' description of their analysis: The number of nucleated cells in each sample was estimated by amplification of reference gene primers within the assay. Sequence reads were collapsed and filtered to measure the absolute abundance of every unique TCRbeta CDR3 rearrangement. Productive Simpson clonality was computed per sample as the square root of Simpson's diversity index over productive rearrangements. The clones in this table, taken by TCRdb from immuneACCESS, are in-frame only. Not every clone is retained; where verified, under half of the shortfall comes from an unresolved V gene, and the cause of the rest is unknown. V and J calls and clone size follow that table, whereas D and trimming were derived from the DNA. The sample table records roughly 90,000 clones; more than 80% of these occur just once. The biggest ten clones account for roughly 2.5% of the sample.

In Seattle, one collaborating source enrolled patients while the infection was active and tracked those patients longitudinally over the course of disease. Collaborating institutions collected whole blood in K2EDTA tubes following their own protocols. For TCRbeta analysis, collaborators shipped samples in one of three forms: frozen whole blood, isolated PBMCs, or DNA extracted from either of those sample types. This TCR was sampled from a man aged 45-60 years with COVID-19, enrolled during active disease. Specimen: peripheral blood.

The DNA reads as follows: TGTGCCAGCAGCGTCGGGACAGGGGGCTGGCAGCCCCAGCATTTT. The translation is CASSVGTGGWQPQHF. The chain couples TRBV9 to TRBJ1-5, and 12 junction bases match TRBD1. The CDR3 has 15 amino acids, counting the end cysteine and phenylalanine. The kept DNA is CDR3 alone, 45 bases in frame from the first base. After removal of 2 bases from V and 7 bases from J, the junction retains 4 bases not matched to a gene. CDR1 is given as SGDLS and CDR2 as YYNGEE, both from the germline V gene.